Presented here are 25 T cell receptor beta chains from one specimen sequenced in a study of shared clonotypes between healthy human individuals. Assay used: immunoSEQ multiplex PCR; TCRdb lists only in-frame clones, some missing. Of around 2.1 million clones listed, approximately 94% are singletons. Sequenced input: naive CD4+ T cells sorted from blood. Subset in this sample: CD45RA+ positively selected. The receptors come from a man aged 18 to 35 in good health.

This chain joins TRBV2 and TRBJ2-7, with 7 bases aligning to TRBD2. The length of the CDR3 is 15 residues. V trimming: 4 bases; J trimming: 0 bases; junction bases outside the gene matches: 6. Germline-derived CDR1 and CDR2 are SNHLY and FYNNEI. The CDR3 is CASSALSGTSYEQYF. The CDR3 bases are TGTGCCAGCAGTGCCCTAAGCGGGACCTCCTACGAGCAGTACTTC.

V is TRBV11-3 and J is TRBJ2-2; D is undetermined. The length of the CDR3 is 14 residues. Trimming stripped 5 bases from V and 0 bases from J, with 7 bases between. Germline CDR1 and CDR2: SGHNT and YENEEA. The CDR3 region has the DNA TGTGCCAGCAGCCAGACGGCGAACACCGGGGAGCTGTTTTTT. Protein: CASSQTANTGELFF.

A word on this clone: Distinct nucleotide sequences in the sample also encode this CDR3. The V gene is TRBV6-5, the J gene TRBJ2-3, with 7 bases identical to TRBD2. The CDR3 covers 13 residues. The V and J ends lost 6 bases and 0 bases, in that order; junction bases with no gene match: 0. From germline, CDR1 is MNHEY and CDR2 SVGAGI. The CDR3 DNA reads TGTGCCAGCAGGCGGGGGAGCACAGATACGCAGTATTTT. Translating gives CASRRGSTDTQYF.

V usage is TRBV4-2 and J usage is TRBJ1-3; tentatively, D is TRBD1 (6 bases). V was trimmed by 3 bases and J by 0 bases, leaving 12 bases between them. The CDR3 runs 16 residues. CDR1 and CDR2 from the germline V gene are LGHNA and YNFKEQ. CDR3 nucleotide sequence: TGTGCCAGCAGCCACGTACAGGGTAGCTCTGGAAACACCATATATTTT. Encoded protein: CASSHVQGSSGNTIYF.

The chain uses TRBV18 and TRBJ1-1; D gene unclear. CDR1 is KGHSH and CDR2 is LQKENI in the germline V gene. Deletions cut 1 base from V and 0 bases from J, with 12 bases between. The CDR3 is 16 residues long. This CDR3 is CASSPREQILNTEAFF. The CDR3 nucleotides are TGTGCCAGCTCACCACGCGAACAGATATTGAACACTGAAGCTTTCTTT.

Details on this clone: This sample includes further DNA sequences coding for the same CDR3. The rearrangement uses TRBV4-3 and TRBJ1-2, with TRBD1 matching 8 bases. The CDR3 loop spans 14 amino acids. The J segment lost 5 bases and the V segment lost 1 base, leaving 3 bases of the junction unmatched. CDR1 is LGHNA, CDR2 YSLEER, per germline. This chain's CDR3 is CASSQAGTGYGYTF. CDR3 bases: TGCGCCAGCAGCCAAGCAGGGACAGGATATGGCTACACCTTC.

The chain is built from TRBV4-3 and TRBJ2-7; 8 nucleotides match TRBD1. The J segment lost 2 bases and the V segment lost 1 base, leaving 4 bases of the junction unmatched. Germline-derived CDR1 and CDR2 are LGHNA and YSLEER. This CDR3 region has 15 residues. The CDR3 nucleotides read TGCGCCAGCAGCCAAGGACAGGGGCCCACCTACGAGCAGTACTTC. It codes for CASSQGQGPTYEQYF.

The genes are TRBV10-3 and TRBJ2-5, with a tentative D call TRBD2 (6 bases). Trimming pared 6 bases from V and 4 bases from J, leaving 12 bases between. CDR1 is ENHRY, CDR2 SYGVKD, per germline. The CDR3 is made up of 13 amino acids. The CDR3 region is CAISWEAGETQYF. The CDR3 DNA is TGTGCCATCAGCTGGGAGGCGGGAGAGACCCAGTACTTC.

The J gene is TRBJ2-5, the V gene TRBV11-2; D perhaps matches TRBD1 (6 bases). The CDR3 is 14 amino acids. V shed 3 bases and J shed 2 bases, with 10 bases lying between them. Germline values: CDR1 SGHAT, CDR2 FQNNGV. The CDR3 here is CASSFVTGQETQYF. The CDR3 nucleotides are TGTGCCAGCAGCTTCGTGACAGGTCAAGAGACCCAGTACTTC.

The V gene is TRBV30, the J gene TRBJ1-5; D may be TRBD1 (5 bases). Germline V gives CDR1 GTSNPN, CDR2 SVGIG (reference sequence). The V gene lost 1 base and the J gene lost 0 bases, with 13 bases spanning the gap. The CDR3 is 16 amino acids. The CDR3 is CAWSEGRGYSNQPQHF. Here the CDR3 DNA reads TGTGCCTGGAGTGAGGGTAGGGGCTATAGCAATCAGCCCCAGCATTTT.

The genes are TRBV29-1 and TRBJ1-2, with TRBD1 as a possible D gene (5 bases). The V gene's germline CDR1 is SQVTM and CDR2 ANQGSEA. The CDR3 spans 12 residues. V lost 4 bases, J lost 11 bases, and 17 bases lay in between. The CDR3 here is CSVGGTVLNYTF. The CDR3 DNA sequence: TGCAGCGTTGGAGGGACGGTTCTCAATTACACCTTC.

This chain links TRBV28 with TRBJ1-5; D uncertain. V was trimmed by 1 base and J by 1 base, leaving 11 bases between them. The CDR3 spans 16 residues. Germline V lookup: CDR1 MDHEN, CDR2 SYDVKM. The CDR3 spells CASSLYGRQSNQPQHF. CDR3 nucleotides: TGTGCCAGCAGTTTATATGGGAGACAAAGCAATCAGCCCCAGCATTTT.

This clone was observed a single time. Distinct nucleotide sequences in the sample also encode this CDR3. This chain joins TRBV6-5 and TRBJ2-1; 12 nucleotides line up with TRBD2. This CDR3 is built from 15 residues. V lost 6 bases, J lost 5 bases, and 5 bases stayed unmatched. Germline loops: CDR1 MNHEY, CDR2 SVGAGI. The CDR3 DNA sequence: TGTGCCAGCAGACCCGGACTAGCGGGGAACAATGAGCAGTTCTTC. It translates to CASRPGLAGNNEQFF.

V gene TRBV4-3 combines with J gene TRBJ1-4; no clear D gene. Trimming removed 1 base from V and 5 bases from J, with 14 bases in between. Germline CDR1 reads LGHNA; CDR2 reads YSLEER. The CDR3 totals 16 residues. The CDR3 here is CASSQVEDGTNEKLFF. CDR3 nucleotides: TGCGCCAGCAGCCAAGTCGAGGACGGAACGAATGAAAAACTGTTTTTT.

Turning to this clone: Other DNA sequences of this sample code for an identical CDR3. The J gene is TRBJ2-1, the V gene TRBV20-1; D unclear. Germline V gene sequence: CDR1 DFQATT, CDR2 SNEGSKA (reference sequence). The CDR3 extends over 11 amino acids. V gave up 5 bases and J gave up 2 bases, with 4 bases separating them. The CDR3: CSAGPYNEQFF. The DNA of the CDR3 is TGCAGTGCTGGGCCCTACAATGAGCAGTTCTTC.

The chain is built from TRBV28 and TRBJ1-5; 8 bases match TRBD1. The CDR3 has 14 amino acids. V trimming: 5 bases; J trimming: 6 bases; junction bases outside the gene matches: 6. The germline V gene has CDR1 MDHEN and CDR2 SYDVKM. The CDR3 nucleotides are TGTGCCAGCAGTACGACAGGGGTGGGTCAGCCCCAGCATTTT. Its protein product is CASSTTGVGQPQHF.

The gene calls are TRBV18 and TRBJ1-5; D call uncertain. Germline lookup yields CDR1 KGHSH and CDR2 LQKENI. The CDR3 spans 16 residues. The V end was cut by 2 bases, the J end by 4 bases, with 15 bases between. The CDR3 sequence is CASSPSAALQNQPQHF. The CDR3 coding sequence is TGTGCCAGCTCACCAAGTGCAGCCCTCCAAAATCAGCCCCAGCATTTT.

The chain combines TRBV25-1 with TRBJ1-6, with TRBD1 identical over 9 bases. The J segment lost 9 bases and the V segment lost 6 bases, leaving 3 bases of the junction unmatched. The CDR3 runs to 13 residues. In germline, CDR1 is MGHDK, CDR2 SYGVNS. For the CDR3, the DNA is TGTGCCAGCAGCCGGGACAGGGCTTCACCCCTCCACTTT. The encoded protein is CASSRDRASPLHF.

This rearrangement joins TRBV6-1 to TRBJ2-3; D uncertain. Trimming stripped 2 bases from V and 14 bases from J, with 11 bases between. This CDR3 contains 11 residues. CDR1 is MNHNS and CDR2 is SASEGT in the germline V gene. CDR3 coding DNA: TGTGCCAGCAGTGAAAAGGGCCGGCCGTATTTT. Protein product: CASSEKGRPYF.

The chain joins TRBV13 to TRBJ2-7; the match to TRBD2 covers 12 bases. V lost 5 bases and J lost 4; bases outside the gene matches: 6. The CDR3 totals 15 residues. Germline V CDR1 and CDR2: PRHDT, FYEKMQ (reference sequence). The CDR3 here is CASSLGLAGQYEQYF. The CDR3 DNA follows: TGTGCCAGCAGCCTGGGACTAGCGGGTCAGTACGAGCAGTACTTC.

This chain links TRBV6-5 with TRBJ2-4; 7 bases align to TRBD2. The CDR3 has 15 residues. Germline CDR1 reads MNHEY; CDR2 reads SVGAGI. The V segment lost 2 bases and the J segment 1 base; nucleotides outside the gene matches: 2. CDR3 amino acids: CASSYGSGAKNIQYF. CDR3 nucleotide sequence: TGTGCCAGCAGTTACGGTAGCGGGGCCAAAAACATTCAGTACTTC.

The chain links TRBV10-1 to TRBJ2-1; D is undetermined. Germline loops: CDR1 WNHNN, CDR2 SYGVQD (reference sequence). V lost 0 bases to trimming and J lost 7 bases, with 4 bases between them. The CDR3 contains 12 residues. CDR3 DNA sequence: TGCGCCAGCAGTGAGTCGCGAAATGAGCAGTTCTTC. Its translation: CASSESRNEQFF.

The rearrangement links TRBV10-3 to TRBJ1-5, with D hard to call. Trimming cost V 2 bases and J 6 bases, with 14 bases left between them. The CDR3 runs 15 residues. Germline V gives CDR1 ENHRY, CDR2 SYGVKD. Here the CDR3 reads CAISEGSSWGQPQHF. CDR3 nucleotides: TGTGCCATCAGTGAGGGTTCGTCCTGGGGTCAGCCCCAGCATTTT.

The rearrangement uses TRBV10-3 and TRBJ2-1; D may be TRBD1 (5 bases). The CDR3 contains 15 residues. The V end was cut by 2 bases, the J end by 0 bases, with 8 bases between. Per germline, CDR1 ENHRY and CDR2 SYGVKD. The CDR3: CAISERQGSYNEQFF. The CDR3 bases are TGTGCCATCAGTGAGCGGCAGGGCTCCTACAATGAGCAGTTCTTC.

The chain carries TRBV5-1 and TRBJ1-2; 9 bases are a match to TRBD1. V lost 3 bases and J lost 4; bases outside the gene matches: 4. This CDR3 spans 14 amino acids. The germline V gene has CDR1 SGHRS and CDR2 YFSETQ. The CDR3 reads CASSSQDRGYGYTF. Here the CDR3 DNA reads TGCGCCAGCAGCTCTCAGGACAGGGGCTATGGCTACACCTTC.